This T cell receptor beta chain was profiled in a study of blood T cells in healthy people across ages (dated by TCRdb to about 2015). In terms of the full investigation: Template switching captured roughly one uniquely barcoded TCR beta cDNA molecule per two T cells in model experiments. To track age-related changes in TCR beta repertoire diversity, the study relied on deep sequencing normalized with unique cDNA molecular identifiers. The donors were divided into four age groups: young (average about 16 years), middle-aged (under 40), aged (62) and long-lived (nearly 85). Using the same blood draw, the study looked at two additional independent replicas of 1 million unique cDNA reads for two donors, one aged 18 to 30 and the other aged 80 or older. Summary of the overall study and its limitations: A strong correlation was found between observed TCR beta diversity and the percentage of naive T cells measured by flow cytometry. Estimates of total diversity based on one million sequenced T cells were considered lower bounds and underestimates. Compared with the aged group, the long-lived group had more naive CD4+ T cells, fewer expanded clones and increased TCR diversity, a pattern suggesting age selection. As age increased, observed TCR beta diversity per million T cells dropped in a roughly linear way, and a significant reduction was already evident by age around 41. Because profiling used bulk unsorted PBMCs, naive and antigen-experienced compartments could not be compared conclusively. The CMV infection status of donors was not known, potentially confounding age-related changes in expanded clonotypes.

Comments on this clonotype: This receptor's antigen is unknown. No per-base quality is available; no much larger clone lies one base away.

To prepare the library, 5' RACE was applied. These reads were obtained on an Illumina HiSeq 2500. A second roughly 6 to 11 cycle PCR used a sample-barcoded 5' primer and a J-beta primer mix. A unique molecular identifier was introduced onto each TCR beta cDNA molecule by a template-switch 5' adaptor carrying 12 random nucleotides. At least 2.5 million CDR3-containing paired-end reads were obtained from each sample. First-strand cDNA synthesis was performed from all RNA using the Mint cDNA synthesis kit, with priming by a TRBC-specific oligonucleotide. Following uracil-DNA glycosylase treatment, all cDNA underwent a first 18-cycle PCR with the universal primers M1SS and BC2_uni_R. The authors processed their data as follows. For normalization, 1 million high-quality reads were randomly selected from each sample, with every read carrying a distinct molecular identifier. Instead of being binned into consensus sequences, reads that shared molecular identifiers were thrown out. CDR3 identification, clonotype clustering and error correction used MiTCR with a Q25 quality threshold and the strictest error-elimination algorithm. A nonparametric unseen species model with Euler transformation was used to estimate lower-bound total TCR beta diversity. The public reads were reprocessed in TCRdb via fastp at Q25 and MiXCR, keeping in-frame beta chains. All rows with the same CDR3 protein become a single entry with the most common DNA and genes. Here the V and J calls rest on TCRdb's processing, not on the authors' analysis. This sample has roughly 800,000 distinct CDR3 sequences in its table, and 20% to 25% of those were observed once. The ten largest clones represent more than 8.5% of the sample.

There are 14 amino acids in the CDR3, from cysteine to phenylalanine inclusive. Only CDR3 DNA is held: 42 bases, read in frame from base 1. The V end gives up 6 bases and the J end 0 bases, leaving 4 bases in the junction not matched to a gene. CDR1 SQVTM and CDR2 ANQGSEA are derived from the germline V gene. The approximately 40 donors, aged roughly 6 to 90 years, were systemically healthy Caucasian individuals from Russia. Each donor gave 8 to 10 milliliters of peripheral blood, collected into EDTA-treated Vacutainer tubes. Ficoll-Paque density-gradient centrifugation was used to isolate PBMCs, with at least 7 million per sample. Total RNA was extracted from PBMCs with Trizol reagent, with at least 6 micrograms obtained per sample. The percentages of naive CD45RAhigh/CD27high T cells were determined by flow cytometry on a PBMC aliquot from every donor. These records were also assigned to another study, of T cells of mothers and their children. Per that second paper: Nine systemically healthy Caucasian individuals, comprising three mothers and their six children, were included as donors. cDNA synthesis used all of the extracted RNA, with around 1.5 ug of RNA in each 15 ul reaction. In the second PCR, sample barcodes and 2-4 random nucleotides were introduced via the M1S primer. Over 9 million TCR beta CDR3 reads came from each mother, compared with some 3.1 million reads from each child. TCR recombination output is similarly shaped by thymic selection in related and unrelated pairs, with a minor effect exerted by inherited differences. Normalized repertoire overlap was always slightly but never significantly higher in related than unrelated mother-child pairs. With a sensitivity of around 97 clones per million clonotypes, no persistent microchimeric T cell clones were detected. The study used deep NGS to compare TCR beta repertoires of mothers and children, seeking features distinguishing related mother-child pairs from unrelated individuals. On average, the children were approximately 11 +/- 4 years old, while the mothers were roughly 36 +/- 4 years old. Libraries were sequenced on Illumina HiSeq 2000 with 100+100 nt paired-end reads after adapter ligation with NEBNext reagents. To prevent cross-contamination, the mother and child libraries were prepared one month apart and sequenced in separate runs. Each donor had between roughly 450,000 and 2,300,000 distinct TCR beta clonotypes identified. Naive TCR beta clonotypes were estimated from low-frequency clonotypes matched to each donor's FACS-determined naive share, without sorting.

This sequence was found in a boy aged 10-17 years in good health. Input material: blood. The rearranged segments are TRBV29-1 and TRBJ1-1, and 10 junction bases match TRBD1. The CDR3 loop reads CSVTGTGVNTEAFF. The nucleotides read TGCAGCGTAACCGGGACAGGGGTGAACACTGAAGCTTTCTTT.